Shown below are 21 T cell receptor beta chains from a single sample sequenced in a study of blood T cell repertoires in COVID-19. Data came from immunoSEQ multiplex PCR; TCRdb stores just in-frame clones and leaves some out. The sample lists approximately 270,000 clones, roughly 90% occurring once. The sample consisted of PBMCs or T cells enriched from blood (not recorded which). The receptors shown here come from a woman aged 60-75 years who had recovered from COVID-19.

The count of this clone is one. This chain links TRBV6-5 with TRBJ2-3, with D perhaps matching TRBD1 (5 bases). CDR3 size: 15 residues. V dropped 6 bases and J dropped 0 bases, with 13 bases sitting between them. The germline V gene encodes CDR1 MNHEY and CDR2 SVGAGI. Here the CDR3 reads CASSTGYSSTDTQYF. The CDR3 DNA sequence: TGTGCCAGCAGCACAGGTTACTCTAGCACAGATACGCAGTATTTT.

The chain links TRBV2 to TRBJ1-1; D uncertain. The CDR3 runs to 14 residues. Germline V lookup: CDR1 SNHLY, CDR2 FYNNEI. V lost 2 bases, J lost 1 base, and 8 bases lay in between. CDR3 protein: CASSEYAGNTEAFF. CDR3 in DNA: TGTGCCAGCAGTGAATACGCAGGGAACACTGAAGCTTTCTTT. Full variable domain (outside the CDR3, taken from reference TRBV2 and TRBJ1-1): EPEVTQTPSHQVTQMGQEVILRCVPISNHLYFYWYRQILGQKVEFLVSFYNNEISEKSEIFDDQFSVERPDGSNFTLKIRSTKLEDSAMYFCASSEYAGNTEAFFGQGTRLTVV.

The chain combines TRBV9 with TRBJ1-6, with 7 bases identical to TRBD1. The J segment lost 7 bases and the V segment lost 1 base, leaving 5 bases of the junction unmatched. There are 15 residues in the CDR3. Germline values: CDR1 SGDLS, CDR2 YYNGEE. The CDR3 nucleotides read TGTGCCAGCAGCGTAACGACAGGGCTAAATTCACCCCTCCACTTT. Protein: CASSVTTGLNSPLHF.

The chain recombines TRBV2 with TRBJ1-2, with D possibly TRBD1 on 5 matching bases. The CDR3 is 14 amino acids. Trimming cost V 7 bases and J 6 bases, with 18 bases left between them. The germline gives CDR1 SNHLY, CDR2 FYNNEI. In DNA, the CDR3 is TGTGCCAGCAACCTCTCCCCCAGGGCGAATGGCTACACCTTC. Its translation: CASNLSPRANGYTF.

The chain joins TRBV2 to TRBJ1-6; 7 bases are shared with TRBD1. The CDR3 has 14 amino acids. Germline V gene sequence: CDR1 SNHLY, CDR2 FYNNEI. Germline trimming cut 6 bases from V and 10 bases from J; bases unmatched to any gene: 9. CDR3 coding DNA: TGTGCCAGCAGGGGGACAGCCTCCAACTCACCCCTCCACTTT. Protein: CASRGTASNSPLHF.

The V and J genes are TRBV9 and TRBJ1-2, with D possibly matching TRBD1 (6 bases). This CDR3 is 15 amino acids long. Germline V gene lookup returns CDR1 SGDLS and CDR2 YYNGEE. The V end was cut by 4 bases, the J end by 2 bases, with 15 bases between. CDR3 nucleotides: TGTGCCAGCAGCACAGAGGACAGAGCGAACTATGGCTACACCTTC. Amino acids: CASSTEDRANYGYTF.

The genes are TRBV28 and TRBJ2-7, with D unresolved. Germline CDR1 and CDR2: MDHEN and SYDVKM. The length of the CDR3 is 11 residues. The V end was cut by 6 bases, the J end by 5 bases, with 8 bases between. The CDR3 DNA sequence: TGTGCCAGCAGCTTTCGTAACGAGCAGTACTTC. As protein: CASSFRNEQYF.

Details on this clone: Other DNA sequences in this sample translate to the same CDR3. The DNA of the CDR3 is TGTGCCAGCAGTTTAACAGCGAACACTGAAGCTTTCTTT. It codes for CASSLTANTEAFF. This chain joins TRBV12-3 or TRBV12-4 and TRBJ1-1; D is undetermined. This CDR3 is 13 amino acids long. Trimming took 2 bases from V and 1 from J, leaving 5 bases between them.

The V gene is TRBV3-1 (or the pseudogene TRBV3-2), the J gene TRBJ2-7, with D perhaps TRBD1 (5 bases). Germline CDR1 is LGHDT and CDR2 is YNNKEL (reference sequence). This CDR3 has 16 amino acids. V was clipped by 0 bases and J by 2 bases, with 14 bases between them. The CDR3 reads CASSQEGVTAPYEQYF. The DNA of the CDR3 is TGTGCCAGCAGCCAAGAAGGGGTGACAGCTCCCTACGAGCAGTACTTC.

The J gene is TRBJ1-5, the V gene TRBV6-5; D is uncertain. The V gene's germline CDR1 is MNHEY and CDR2 SVGAGI. The CDR3 extends over 15 amino acids. V was shortened by 2 bases and J by 0 bases, with 8 bases between the two germline ends. This CDR3 reads CASSYAAYSNQPQHF. CDR3 coding DNA: TGTGCCAGCAGTTACGCGGCTTATAGCAATCAGCCCCAGCATTTT.

V and J are TRBV3-1 (or the pseudogene TRBV3-2) and TRBJ1-5; 7 bases align to TRBD1. There are 12 residues in the CDR3. CDR1 and CDR2 (germline): LGHDT, YNNKEL (reference sequence). The V gene end was trimmed by 1 base and the J gene end by 11 bases; junction bases not matched to a gene: 2. Here the CDR3 DNA reads TGTGCCAGCAGCCAAGCAGGGGGGACCCAGCATTTT. Its translation is CASSQAGGTQHF.

The chain has TRBV2 and TRBJ1-1; 10 positions agree with TRBD1. Germline assignment: CDR1 SNHLY and CDR2 FYNNEI. The CDR3 loop spans 13 amino acids. V shed 10 bases and J 0 bases; nucleotides not matched to a gene: 2. CDR3 DNA: TGTGCCACTGGGACAGGGGTGAACACTGAAGCTTTCTTT. Translated: CATGTGVNTEAFF.

The V and J genes are TRBV30 and TRBJ1-2; the D is unclear. From germline, CDR1 is GTSNPN and CDR2 SVGIG (reference sequence). The CDR3 extends over 11 amino acids. V was cut by 8 bases and J by 1 base, with 8 bases left in between. The CDR3 loop is CALGINYGYTF. For the CDR3, the DNA is TGTGCCCTAGGAATTAACTATGGCTACACCTTC. The full variable domain, its missing parts supplied by reference TRBV30 and TRBJ1-2, is SQTIHQWPATLVQPVGSPLSLECTVEGTSNPNLYWYRQAAGRGLQLLFYSVGIGQISSEVPQNLSASRPQDRQFILSSKKLLLSDSGFYLCALGINYGYTFGSGTRLTVV.

This clone was observed a handful of times. The chain is built from TRBV7-9 and TRBJ1-1; D is unclear. The CDR3 spans 18 residues. V lost 1 base and J 2 bases, leaving 20 bases between the germline ends. In germline, CDR1 is SEHNR, CDR2 FQNEAQ (reference sequence). The CDR3 coding sequence is TGTGCCAGCAGCTTAGTGACTCCTCCCGTGGAGATAAACACTGAAGCTTTCTTT. This gives the protein CASSLVTPPVEINTEAFF.

The chain uses TRBV5-4 and TRBJ1-2; TRBD1 is a possible D gene (5 bases). CDR1 and CDR2 from the germline V gene are SGHNT and YYREEE (reference sequence). V was cut by 3 bases and J by 1 base, with 7 bases left in between. The CDR3 loop spans 13 amino acids. Here the CDR3 reads CASSSTVNYGYTF. CDR3 DNA sequence: TGTGCCAGCAGCTCGACAGTTAACTATGGCTACACCTTC.

The chain joins TRBV11-3 to TRBJ2-1; TRBD2 agrees at 8 bases. Germline values: CDR1 SGHNT, CDR2 YENEEA. The CDR3 is 16 residues long. J was trimmed by 8 bases and V by 4 bases; bases with no gene match: 13. The CDR3 coding sequence is TGTGCCAGCAGCTCCGGCCAAACTAGCGGTTTGGATGAGCAGTTCTTC. Protein product: CASSSGQTSGLDEQFF.

This chain joins TRBV7-9 and TRBJ2-5, with D maybe TRBD2 (5 bases). The CDR3 loop spans 16 amino acids. With 2 bases removed from V and 5 bases from J, the gap between germline ends came to 18 bases. Germline values: CDR1 SEHNR, CDR2 FQNEAQ (reference sequence). For the CDR3, the DNA is TGTGCCAGCAGCTTAAGCGTGGGAGAACGGGTCGAGACCCAGTACTTC. It translates to CASSLSVGERVETQYF.

The chain uses TRBV19 and TRBJ1-2; D may be TRBD1 (6 bases). Trimming stripped 4 bases from V and 6 bases from J, with 15 bases between. The CDR3 loop spans 14 amino acids. Germline V lookup: CDR1 LNHDA, CDR2 SQIVND (reference sequence). The CDR3, as DNA: TGTGCCAGTAGTAAAAGGGGGGGAAGGAATGGCTACACCTTC. This sequence encodes CASSKRGGRNGYTF.

The rearrangement links TRBV9 to TRBJ2-2; the D gene is possibly TRBD2 (6 bases). The CDR3 extends over 16 amino acids. From germline, CDR1 is SGDLS and CDR2 YYNGEE. V was shortened by 0 bases and J by 4 bases, with 13 bases between the two germline ends. The DNA for the CDR3 is TGTGCCAGCAGCGTAGGGGCGGGGATTGGCACCGGGGAGCTGTTTTTT. Translating gives CASSVGAGIGTGELFF.

The J gene is TRBJ1-2, the V gene TRBV28; TRBD1 aligns across 8 bases. Germline assignment: CDR1 MDHEN and CDR2 SYDVKM. The length of the CDR3 is 14 residues. Unmatched junction bases numbered 5, after V lost 4 bases and J lost 4 bases. CDR3 sequence (DNA): TGTGCCAGCAGTTCAATTACAGGGGGCTATGGCTACACCTTC. Residues: CASSSITGGYGYTF.

The DNA of the CDR3 is TGTGCCAGCAGCTTCGCAGCATCTACTATGAACACTGAAGCTTTCTTT. It specifies CASSFAASTMNTEAFF. This sequence joins TRBV28 and TRBJ1-1; D gene uncertain. This CDR3 is 16 amino acids long. Germline lookup yields CDR1 MDHEN and CDR2 SYDVKM. V dropped 6 bases and J dropped 0 bases, with 17 bases sitting between them.